Below, 12 T cell receptor beta chains from the same sample are listed, as sequenced in a study of T-cell memory formation after mild COVID-19 (dated by TCRdb to the early 2020s). Library preparation was by 5' RACE. TCRdb records Illumina NovaSeq 6000 as the sequencer. TCRdb trimmed the raw reads at Q25, called clones with MiXCR and kept productive beta chains. Entries that share a CDR3 protein sequence are merged under the most common genes and DNA. This sample comprises under 200,000 distinct CDR3 sequences, roughly 30% of them detected only once. The top ten constitute approximately 12% of the sample. Sequencing input: PBMCs or a T cell subset sorted from them (not recorded which). The receptors originated from an adult woman who had mild COVID-19 (a few samples of this study predate the infection). The sample titles of this study are shuffled in the database, so cell type and time point are left out; the donor was told from shared clones.

The chain employs TRBV5-1 and TRBJ1-5, with D uncertain. The germline V and J ends were trimmed by 4 bases and 3 bases, with 11 bases remaining between them. This CDR3 comprises 14 residues. Germline V CDR1 and CDR2: SGHRS, YFSETQ. The CDR3 here is CASSSDGTNQPQHF. The CDR3 DNA reads as TGCGCCAGCAGCAGTGACGGAACCAATCAGCCCCAGCATTTT.

Of note for this clonotype: The germline gene is not matched at one end of the junction; a read error may be the cause. V usage is TRBV7-3 and J usage is TRBJ1-3, with 8 bases matching TRBD1. Germline V CDR1 and CDR2: SGHTA, FQGTGA. The CDR3 totals 14 residues. This CDR3 reads CASSLTGGGNTIYF. The CDR3 DNA reads TGTGCCAGCAGCCTAACAGGGGGTGGAAACACCATATATTTT.

The J gene is TRBJ2-1, the V gene TRBV15, with 8 bases that match TRBD2. The length of the CDR3 is 17 residues. Germline values: CDR1 LNHNV, CDR2 YYDKDF (reference sequence). V was clipped by 0 bases and J by 4 bases; unmatched bases: 8. CDR3 in amino acids: CATSRDFGGRQYNEQFF. In nucleotides, the CDR3 is TGTGCCACCAGCAGAGATTTCGGCGGGAGGCAATACAATGAGCAGTTCTTC.

This clonotype came up a few times. The chain recombines TRBV7-9 with TRBJ1-1; possibly TRBD1 for D (6 bases). Per germline, CDR1 SEHNR and CDR2 FQNEAQ (reference sequence). The CDR3 is 15 amino acids. V lost 5 bases to trimming and J lost 0 bases, with 13 bases between them. CDR3 DNA: TGTGCCAGCAGCAGAGAGACAGGATTGAACACTGAAGCTTTCTTT. It yields the protein CASSRETGLNTEAFF.

At least ten counts were recorded for this clonotype. This chain joins TRBV3-1 and TRBJ2-1; TRBD2 might be the D (6 bases). The CDR3 contains 13 residues. With 4 bases removed from V and 3 bases from J, the gap between germline ends came to 7 bases. Germline CDR1 reads LGHDT; CDR2 reads YNNKEL (reference sequence). The CDR3 DNA follows: TGTGCCAGCAGCCGGGGACTCTACAATGAGCAGTTCTTC. It specifies CASSRGLYNEQFF.

V gene TRBV7-9 combines with J gene TRBJ2-4, with D perhaps TRBD2 (6 bases). The CDR3 totals 13 residues. V lost 3 bases and J lost 7, with 10 bases in between. The germline gives CDR1 SEHNR, CDR2 FQNEAQ (reference sequence). The CDR3 DNA follows: TGTGCCAGCAGCTTTTACGGGAGTAACATTCAGTACTTC. Translation gives CASSFYGSNIQYF.

This chain links TRBV7-9 with TRBJ2-1; D not resolved. The germline V and J ends were trimmed by 5 bases and 5 bases, with 10 bases remaining between them. The germline V gene encodes CDR1 SEHNR and CDR2 FQNEAQ (reference sequence). The CDR3 totals 13 residues. Here the CDR3 reads CASSPPWDNEQFF. CDR3 DNA sequence: TGTGCCAGCAGCCCCCCTTGGGACAATGAGCAGTTCTTC.

This rearrangement joins TRBV7-6 to TRBJ2-3; D unclear. Trimming stripped 3 bases from V and 6 bases from J, with 13 bases between. Germline V gene sequence: CDR1 SGHVS, CDR2 FNYEAQ. This CDR3 contains 14 residues. In DNA form, the CDR3 reads TGTGCCAGCAGCTTGAACAACCTGGCGGATACGCAGTATTTT. It translates to CASSLNNLADTQYF.

The V call is TRBV10-3, the J call TRBJ2-7; D is perhaps TRBD1 or TRBD2 (5 bases each). The CDR3 covers 15 residues. The V gene lost 4 bases and the J gene lost 5 bases, with 18 bases spanning the gap. Germline V CDR1 and CDR2: ENHRY, SYGVKD. The CDR3 is CAISVGVRLINEQYF. The CDR3 DNA reads TGTGCCATCAGTGTGGGGGTCCGCCTCATTAACGAGCAGTACTTC.

J is TRBJ1-3 and V is TRBV7-6; no firm D call. The CDR3 spans 15 residues. V lost 3 bases to trimming and J lost 0 bases, with 9 bases between them. Germline V gene lookup returns CDR1 SGHVS and CDR2 FNYEAQ. The CDR3 reads CASSFDSDSGNTIYF. CDR3 nucleotides: TGTGCCAGCAGCTTCGACTCCGACTCTGGAAACACCATATATTTT.

For the CDR3, the DNA is TGCAGTGCTTCCACGTTCTCCTATAATTCACCCCTCCACTTT. Protein product: CSASTFSYNSPLHF. J is TRBJ1-6 and V is TRBV20-1; D not certain. This CDR3 is 14 amino acids long. The V and J ends lost 5 bases and 0 bases respectively, with 8 bases between them. Germline V CDR1 and CDR2: DFQATT, SNEGSKA (reference sequence).

The sample holds a few counts of this clonotype. The chain is built from TRBV7-3 and TRBJ2-3, with 9 bases aligning to TRBD2. Germline V CDR1 and CDR2: SGHTA, FQGTGA. The CDR3 sequence is 16 residues long. V lost 0 bases to trimming and J lost 1 base; unmatched junction nucleotides: 2. The CDR3, as DNA: TGTGCCAGCAGCTTAACTAGCGGGGGCGGCACAGATACGCAGTATTTT. Protein product: CASSLTSGGGTDTQYF.